The 14 T cell receptor beta chains below come from one sample, sequenced in a study of cytomegalovirus exposure and HLA in healthy donors. The PCR had 60 Vbeta and 13 Jbeta primers. Sequencing was performed with immunoSEQ multiplex PCR; in TCRdb, only in-frame clones are kept and a portion is missing. The data contain about 82,000 clones, 63% of them singletons. Sequences were obtained from PBMCs. Source of these receptors: a woman in her forties in good health and CMV-seropositive.

The V and J genes are TRBV19 and TRBJ1-1; no clear D. Trimming stripped 4 bases from V and 8 bases from J, with 11 bases between. The length of the CDR3 is 12 residues. Germline V gene lookup returns CDR1 LNHDA and CDR2 SQIVND (reference sequence). CDR3 residues: CASSKEGREAFF. The CDR3 nucleotides are TGTGCCAGTAGTAAGGAGGGAAGGGAAGCTTTCTTT. The variable domain in full, with the rest retrieved from reference TRBV19 and TRBJ1-1, is DGGITQSPKYLFRKEGQNVTLSCEQNLNHDAMYWYRQDPGQGLRLIYYSQIVNDFQKGDIAEGYSVSREKKESFPLTVTSAQKNPTAFYLCASSKEGREAFFGQGTRLTVV.

The chain uses TRBV5-4 and TRBJ2-2; possible D gene TRBD2, 5 bases. Trimming left V 2 bases short and J 6 bases short, with 11 bases between. This CDR3 is built from 14 residues. Germline CDR1 and CDR2: SGHNT and YYREEE (reference sequence). CDR3 in amino acids: CASSFGVAAGELFF. CDR3 nucleotide sequence: TGTGCCAGCAGCTTCGGGGTTGCGGCCGGGGAGCTGTTTTTT.

This clone has more than one count but fewer than ten. This sequence joins TRBV10-3 and TRBJ2-7; no reliable D call. CDR1 is ENHRY and CDR2 is SYGVKD in the germline V gene. Between the trimmed V and J ends, which lost 8 bases and 5 bases, there was a span of 19 bases. The CDR3 totals 14 residues. This CDR3 is CAIGISPGLDEQYF. The CDR3 DNA reads TGTGCCATCGGCATAAGCCCGGGTCTGGACGAGCAGTACTTC.

The chain joins TRBV10-1 to TRBJ2-1, with D possibly TRBD1 on 6 matching bases. V shed 4 bases and J shed 2 bases, with 12 bases lying between them. CDR1 is WNHNN and CDR2 is SYGVQD in the germline V gene (reference sequence). The CDR3 has 15 residues. This CDR3 is CASSVKQGTYNEQFF. Here the CDR3 DNA reads TGCGCCAGCAGTGTCAAACAGGGAACCTACAATGAGCAGTTCTTC.

The chain links TRBV5-6 to TRBJ1-4, with 7 bases fitting TRBD1. The CDR3 has 15 residues. V was pared by 0 bases and J by 5 bases, with 4 bases of the junction left unmatched. CDR1 SGHDT and CDR2 YYEEEE come from the germline V gene. The CDR3 sequence: CASSLEAGGNEKLFF. The CDR3 DNA reads TGTGCCAGCAGCTTGGAGGCAGGGGGGAATGAAAAACTGTTTTTT.

The chain uses TRBV4-1 and TRBJ2-1; 7 positions agree with TRBD1. This CDR3 has 16 residues. Germline CDR1 reads MGHRA; CDR2 reads YSYEKL. V was pared by 0 bases and J by 2 bases, with 4 bases of the junction left unmatched. The CDR3 is CASSQETGRTYNEQFF. The CDR3 DNA reads TGCGCCAGCAGCCAAGAGACAGGGCGAACCTACAATGAGCAGTTCTTC.

The chain has TRBV5-1 and TRBJ2-3, with D perhaps matching TRBD2 (7 bases). The germline V gene encodes CDR1 SGHRS and CDR2 YFSETQ. V was trimmed by 0 bases and J by 6 bases, leaving 17 bases between them. The CDR3 is 16 residues long. CDR3 sequence (DNA): TGCGCCAGCAGCTTGGAGGGGGGACTAACACAGGATACGCAGTATTTT. Protein product: CASSLEGGLTQDTQYF.

J is TRBJ2-3 and V is TRBV6-1, with D tentatively TRBD2 (5 bases). Trimming pared 3 bases from V and 9 bases from J, leaving 19 bases between. The CDR3 has 15 residues. Germline values: CDR1 MNHNS, CDR2 SASEGT. CDR3 sequence: CASSEIGVRGATQYF. The CDR3 DNA sequence: TGTGCCAGCAGTGAGATAGGAGTCCGGGGAGCCACGCAGTATTTT.

This clone occurred a few times. V gene TRBV30 combines with J gene TRBJ2-3, with 9 bases aligning to TRBD2. CDR3 size: 14 residues. The V gene end was trimmed by 4 bases and the J gene end by 3 bases; junction bases not matched to a gene: 5. From germline, CDR1 is GTSNPN and CDR2 SVGIG (reference sequence). CDR3 DNA: TGTGCCTGGACTGCTGCGGGAGGGACAGATACGCAGTATTTT. It yields the protein CAWTAAGGTDTQYF.

The rearrangement links TRBV27 to TRBJ1-1; 9 nucleotides agree with TRBD1. Germline V gene sequence: CDR1 MNHEY, CDR2 SMNVEV (reference sequence). This CDR3 region has 15 residues. V was clipped by 5 bases and J by 4 bases; unmatched bases: 8. The CDR3 bases are TGTGCCAGCAGTCCACCGACAGGGGGGCTCACTGAAGCTTTCTTT. Its protein is CASSPPTGGLTEAFF.

The J gene is TRBJ1-2, the V gene TRBV4-3; no definite D call. CDR3 length: 14 amino acids. Per germline, CDR1 LGHNA and CDR2 YSLEER. V lost 4 bases to trimming and J lost 4 bases, with 13 bases between them. CDR3 in DNA: TGCGCCAGCAGCCCCGAAGCAAGTTCCTATGGCTACACCTTC. Translating gives CASSPEASSYGYTF.

The V and J genes are TRBV5-4 and TRBJ2-5, with D maybe TRBD2 (5 bases). The CDR3 has 16 amino acids. Per germline, CDR1 SGHNT and CDR2 YYREEE (reference sequence). Between the trimmed V and J ends, which lost 2 bases and 2 bases, there was a span of 16 bases. The CDR3 loop reads CASSLFGSETQETQYF. CDR3 nucleotide sequence: TGTGCCAGCAGCTTATTCGGTAGCGAGACACAAGAGACCCAGTACTTC.

This chain connects TRBV9 to TRBJ2-2; the D gene is possibly TRBD2 (6 bases). Deletions cut 3 bases from V and 0 bases from J, with 12 bases between. The length of the CDR3 is 16 residues. Germline V gene lookup returns CDR1 SGDLS and CDR2 YYNGEE. DNA of the CDR3: TGTGCCAGCAGCGATAGCGGTGGCGCGAACACCGGGGAGCTGTTTTTT. Encoded protein: CASSDSGGANTGELFF.

V and J are TRBV27 and TRBJ1-2, with D perhaps TRBD1 (5 bases). Germline V gene data show CDR1 as MNHEY and CDR2 as SMNVEV (reference sequence). The CDR3 loop spans 16 amino acids. Trimming removed 5 bases at V and 8 bases at J, with 24 bases between. This CDR3 is CASSPLWARGGDGYTF. Here the CDR3 DNA reads TGTGCCAGCAGTCCCCTTTGGGCCCGCGGGGGGGACGGCTACACCTTC.